This T cell receptor beta chain came from a study of neoadjuvant anti-PD-1 for oral cavity cancer. Study-level background: Most patients had three to four biweekly doses of 3 mg/kg nivolumab before resection. Around day 43, patients without progression received a fourth nivolumab dose before surgery. Study results and caveats: Higher pretreatment Treg/Th17 ratios tracked higher pretreatment blood clonality. Non-responders to neoadjuvant nivolumab had significantly more clonal PBMC T cells than responders.

Worth noting for this clone: Its antigen is as yet unknown.

Time point: after neoadjuvant nivolumab, at surgical resection. Using immunoSEQ multiplex PCR, the repertoire was profiled, and TCRdb retains in-frame clones only, with some absent. The table records about 42,000 clones, approximately 80% of them present only once. The CDR3 runs 11 residues. V lost 4 bases, J lost 5 bases, and 6 bases lay in between. Germline CDR1 reads SNHLY; CDR2 reads FYNNEI. Here the sequenced sample was PBMCs, taken after nivolumab (anti-PD-1) treatment. The receptor was derived from a person aged 40-85 years with oral cavity squamous cell carcinoma. V gene TRBV2 combines with J gene TRBJ2-7; D gene unclear. The CDR3, as DNA: TGTGCCAGCAGTGTCTTGAACGAGCAGTACTTC. Translating it yields CASSVLNEQYF.